This T cell receptor beta chain was observed in a study of blood T cell repertoires in COVID-19. Study at large: Spain, Italy and the United States supplied samples that represented acute and convalescent COVID-19.

The CDR3 sequence is 14 residues long. With V trimmed by 6 bases and J by 1 base, 5 bases remained unmatched. Germline V lookup: CDR1 LNHDA, CDR2 SQIVND (reference sequence). TCRdb's copy holds only in-frame clones and misses some; the assay was immunoSEQ multiplex PCR. The table shows fewer than 250,000 clones, with around 90% occurring only once. This clone has just a few counts. The sequencing input was peripheral blood. The chain is built from TRBV19 and TRBJ1-2, with 7 bases matching TRBD1. The TCR sequence derives from a man in his 60s with acute or convalescent COVID-19. For the CDR3, the DNA is TGTGCCAGTAGGACAGGGACCCTTAACTATGGCTACACCTTC. Its protein product is CASRTGTLNYGYTF.